This T cell receptor (beta chain) was identified in a study of T cell repertoires in cytomegalovirus infection. Study overall: The study used recently identified HLA-C-restricted and well-studied HLA-B-restricted CMV epitopes. A matching HLA type, together with CMV infection, was signaled by public TCR beta signatures.

Study results and limitations: The response measured ex vivo was dominated by TCR beta clonotypes (HLA-C-restricted and CMV-specific). People with CMV and the relevant HLA were identified by cumulative public TCR beta family frequency.

A single record per CDR3 protein comes from TCRdb applying MiXCR to the reads. The sample records hundreds of thousands of distinct CDR3 sequences, 32% being singletons. This clonotype was recorded many times. Antigen specificity is unknown. Germline V gene data show CDR1 as SGHVS and CDR2 as FNYEAQ. Trimming removed 3 bases from V and 3 bases from J; junction bases left unmatched: 7. The CDR3 sequence is 16 residues long. V gene TRBV7-6 combines with J gene TRBJ1-2, with 10 positions matching TRBD1. Source: cultured CD8+ T cells from PBMCs, taken from culture after CMV antigen stimulation. The source of this sequence is a human donor in good health (CMV status not recorded). Some clones in this sample may be carry-over from other donors' samples. The CDR3 region is CASSLAGTGVDYGYTF. The DNA for the CDR3 is TGTGCCAGCAGCTTGGCCGGGACAGGGGTGGACTATGGCTACACCTTC. Combining the CDR3 with reference TRBV7-6 and TRBJ1-2 gives the whole variable domain GAGVSQSPRYKVTKRGQDVALRCDPISGHVSLYWYRQALGQGPEFLTYFNYEAQQDKSGLPNDRFSAERPEGSISTLTIQRTEQRDSAMYRCASSLAGTGVDYGYTFGSGTRLTVV.